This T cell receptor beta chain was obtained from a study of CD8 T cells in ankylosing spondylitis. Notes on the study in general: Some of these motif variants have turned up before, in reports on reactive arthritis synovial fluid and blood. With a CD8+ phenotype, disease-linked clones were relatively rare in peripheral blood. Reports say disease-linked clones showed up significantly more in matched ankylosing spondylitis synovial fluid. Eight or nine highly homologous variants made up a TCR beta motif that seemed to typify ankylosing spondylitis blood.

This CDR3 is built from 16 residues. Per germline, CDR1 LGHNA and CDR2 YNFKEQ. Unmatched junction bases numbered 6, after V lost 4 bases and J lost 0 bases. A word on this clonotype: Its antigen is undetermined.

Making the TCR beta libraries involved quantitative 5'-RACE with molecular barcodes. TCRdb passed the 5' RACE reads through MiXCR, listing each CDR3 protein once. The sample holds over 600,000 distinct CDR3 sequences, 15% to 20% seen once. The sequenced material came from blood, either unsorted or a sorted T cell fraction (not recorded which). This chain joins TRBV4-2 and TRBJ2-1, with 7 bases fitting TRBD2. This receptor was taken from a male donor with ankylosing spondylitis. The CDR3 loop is CASSRGLVRSYNEQFF. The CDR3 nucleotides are TGTGCCAGCAGCCGAGGACTAGTCCGCTCCTACAATGAGCAGTTCTTC.